The 23 T cell receptor beta chains listed next were all sequenced from one sample in a study of blood T cell repertoires in COVID-19. Method: immunoSEQ multiplex PCR; TCRdb's copy keeps in-frame clones and lacks some. Of roughly 90,000 clones detected, roughly 89% appear once; the ten largest clones hold roughly 4.9%. Sequenced: peripheral blood. Receptors were obtained from a woman of 80 years or more with active COVID-19.

CDR3 protein: CASSGTGGTEAFF. For the CDR3, the DNA is TGTGCCAGCAGCGGGACAGGGGGCACTGAAGCTTTCTTT. The rearrangement links TRBV12-3 or TRBV12-4 to TRBJ1-1, with 11 bases fitting TRBD1. The CDR3 runs to 13 residues. V trimming: 6 bases; J trimming: 4 bases; junction bases outside the gene matches: 1.

The chain carries TRBV5-1 and TRBJ1-1; TRBD1 matches at 7 bases. This CDR3 region has 14 residues. In germline, CDR1 is SGHRS, CDR2 YFSETQ. J gave up 5 bases and V 7 bases, and 11 bases lay outside the gene matches. CDR3 DNA: TGCGCCAGCCAAAAGGAGGGGGCCCTGACTGAAGCTTTCTTT. It is translated as CASQKEGALTEAFF.

The chain joins TRBV19 to TRBJ2-1; D call uncertain. The germline gives CDR1 LNHDA, CDR2 SQIVND (reference sequence). The CDR3 is 13 residues long. V gave up 3 bases and J gave up 4 bases, with 7 bases separating them. The CDR3 sequence is CASSMSSYNEQFF. The DNA of the CDR3 is TGTGCCAGTAGTATGTCCAGTTACAATGAGCAGTTCTTC.

The J gene is TRBJ2-3, the V gene TRBV7-3; no clear D. The germline CDR1 and CDR2 sequences are SGHTA and FQGTGA. The CDR3 covers 14 residues. V was cut by 5 bases and J by 0 bases, with 9 bases left in between. As DNA, the CDR3 is TGTGCCAGCAGCGCCACTCACAGCACAGATACGCAGTATTTT. Translating gives CASSATHSTDTQYF. The full variable domain, with the rest looked up from reference TRBV7-3 and TRBJ2-3, is GAGVSQTPSNKVTEKGKYVELRCDPISGHTALYWYRQSLGQGPEFLIYFQGTGAADDSGLPNDRFFAVRPEGSVSTLKIQRTERGDSAVYLCASSATHSTDTQYFGPGTRLTVL.

The CDR3 sequence: CASSYVRLAGTDTQYF. In DNA form, the CDR3 reads TGTGCCAGCAGCTACGTGCGACTAGCGGGCACAGATACGCAGTATTTT. The V and J genes are TRBV7-2 and TRBJ2-3; TRBD2 agrees at 9 bases. V was pared by 4 bases and J by 1 base, with 6 bases of the junction left unmatched. The CDR3 is made up of 16 amino acids. The V gene's germline CDR1 is SGHTA and CDR2 FQGNSA.

This clone was seen just once. V usage is TRBV10-3 and J usage is TRBJ1-2; D remains ambiguous. Germline-derived CDR1 and CDR2 are ENHRY and SYGVKD. CDR3 length: 13 residues. CDR3 nucleotide sequence: TGTGCGAGCACCGGGGTTATTAACTATGGCTACACCTTC. It specifies CASTGVINYGYTF.

This clone was seen once. The rearrangement uses TRBV5-4 and TRBJ2-1; the match to TRBD1 covers 7 bases. Germline CDR1 is SGHNT and CDR2 is YYREEE (reference sequence). The CDR3 length is 13 residues. The trim removed 4 bases at V and 4 bases at J, leaving 2 bases unmatched. The CDR3 spells CASSRDRYNEQFF. The DNA for the CDR3 is TGTGCCAGCAGCCGGGACAGATACAATGAGCAGTTCTTC.

The chain has TRBV4-3 and TRBJ2-1; D is possibly TRBD2 (5 bases). This CDR3 region has 16 residues. CDR1 is LGHNA, CDR2 YSLEER, per germline. V lost 3 bases and J 5 bases, leaving 17 bases between the germline ends. This chain's CDR3 is CASSQKAPYSDNEQFF. In nucleotides, the CDR3 is TGCGCCAGCAGCCAGAAGGCCCCCTATAGCGACAATGAGCAGTTCTTC.

The chain is built from TRBV18 and TRBJ2-1, with TRBD2 as a possible D gene (6 bases). CDR1 is KGHSH and CDR2 is LQKENI in the germline V gene. This CDR3 has 13 residues. V shed 2 bases and J shed 9 bases, with 11 bases lying between them. CDR3 DNA: TGTGCCAGCTCACCAAACGACGGGGGTGAGCAGTTCTTC. Translated: CASSPNDGGEQFF.

The chain has TRBV2 and TRBJ2-1, with D maybe TRBD2 (6 bases). Trimming pared 6 bases from V and 5 bases from J, leaving 17 bases between. The CDR3 extends over 15 amino acids. CDR1 and CDR2 (germline): SNHLY, FYNNEI. The CDR3 loop reads CASSDGGVRNNEQFF. The CDR3 nucleotides are TGTGCCAGCAGCGACGGAGGGGTCAGGAACAATGAGCAGTTCTTC.

The chain employs TRBV7-2 and TRBJ2-2; D is perhaps TRBD1 (5 bases). The germline V and J ends were trimmed by 6 bases and 2 bases, with 10 bases remaining between them. Per germline, CDR1 SGHTA and CDR2 FQGNSA. The CDR3 has 14 residues. The CDR3: CASSPDRNTGELFF. CDR3 DNA sequence: TGTGCCAGCAGTCCCGACAGAAACACCGGGGAGCTGTTTTTT.

The chain uses TRBV7-9 and TRBJ2-7; D gene uncertain. The germline V and J ends were trimmed by 1 base and 2 bases, with 12 bases remaining between them. Germline loops: CDR1 SEHNR, CDR2 FQNEAQ (reference sequence). The CDR3 extends over 15 amino acids. In DNA form, the CDR3 reads TGTGCCAGCAGCTTAGGTAGTCCAACCCCCTACGAGCAGTACTTC. Encoded protein: CASSLGSPTPYEQYF.

J is TRBJ2-2 and V is TRBV5-6; 10 bases align to TRBD1. The CDR3 is 16 amino acids. The germline CDR1 and CDR2 sequences are SGHDT and YYEEEE. The junction had 5 bases not matched to a gene; V was cut back by 4 bases and J by 2 bases. The CDR3 reads CASSKDRGRNTGELFF. In nucleotides, the CDR3 is TGTGCCAGCAGCAAAGACAGGGGGCGCAACACCGGGGAGCTGTTTTTT.

V is TRBV5-4 and J is TRBJ2-7, with TRBD1 identical over 8 bases. The J segment lost 5 bases and the V segment lost 3 bases, leaving 4 bases of the junction unmatched. From germline, CDR1 is SGHNT and CDR2 YYREEE (reference sequence). This CDR3 spans 13 amino acids. The DNA of the CDR3 is TGTGCCAGCAGCTCGGACAGGGAAGACGAGCAGTACTTC. Translation: CASSSDREDEQYF.

This clone is a singleton in its sample. This chain joins TRBV11-2 and TRBJ1-4; 12 nucleotides agree with TRBD1. Germline V CDR1 and CDR2: SGHAT, FQNNGV. This CDR3 contains 16 residues. Trimming took 2 bases from V and 8 from J; bases not matched to a gene: 6. CDR3: CASSLRGTGGREKLFF. The CDR3 nucleotides are TGTGCCAGCAGCTTAAGGGGGACAGGGGGCCGGGAAAAACTGTTTTTT.

This clone was found a few times. The chain uses TRBV7-8 and TRBJ2-7; 8 bases agree with TRBD1. With 1 base clipped from V and 5 bases from J, the junction kept 13 bases outside the gene matches. The CDR3 contains 17 residues. Germline V gene sequence: CDR1 SGHVS, CDR2 FQNEAQ. CDR3 DNA: TGTGCCAGCAGCTTAGATTCCCGGGCAGGGGGCGGCCACGAGCAGTACTTC. The encoded protein is CASSLDSRAGGGHEQYF.

The chain has TRBV24-1 and TRBJ2-7; unclear D gene. The CDR3 length is 13 residues. The V end lost 4 bases, the J end lost 3 bases, and 9 bases lay between the germline ends. Germline lookup yields CDR1 KGHDR and CDR2 SFDVKD. CDR3 in amino acids: CATSDPGDYEQYF. CDR3 nucleotides: TGTGCCACCAGTGACCCGGGTGACTACGAGCAGTACTTC.

The chain uses TRBV6-2 or TRBV6-3 and TRBJ1-1; TRBD1 matches at 8 bases. Germline V CDR1 and CDR2: MNHEY, SVGEGT. The CDR3 has 16 amino acids. V trimming: 2 bases; J trimming: 3 bases; junction bases outside the gene matches: 8. CDR3 sequence reads: CASSYGGQGFYTEAFF. The CDR3 nucleotides read TGTGCCAGCAGTTACGGCGGACAGGGTTTTTACACTGAAGCTTTCTTT.

As to this clone: One end of the junction fails to match germline, which may point to a read error. The chain is built from TRBV6-5 and TRBJ2-1; 11 bases agree with TRBD2. Germline assignment: CDR1 MNHEY and CDR2 SVGAGI. The CDR3 is 14 amino acids. The CDR3 DNA sequence: TGTGCCAGCAGGCCGGGACTAGCGGCCATACGAATGCTCTTC. The encoded protein is CASRPGLAAIRMLF.

CDR3 amino acids: CAISGLAGGNEQFF. The CDR3 bases are TGTGCCATCAGTGGGCTAGCGGGAGGGAATGAGCAGTTCTTC. The V gene is TRBV10-3, the J gene TRBJ2-1; TRBD2 matches 12 bases. Losses at the gene ends were 4 bases for V and 7 bases for J; bases not matched to a gene: 2. Germline V gene data show CDR1 as ENHRY and CDR2 as SYGVKD. The CDR3 totals 14 residues.

CDR3 nucleotide sequence: TGCGCCAGCAGCCAGGAGGGGACAGGGACCGGGGAGCTGTTTTTT. Translation gives CASSQEGTGTGELFF. This chain uses TRBV4-1 with TRBJ2-2, with 9 bases that match TRBD1. Losses at the gene ends were 3 bases for V and 5 bases for J; bases not matched to a gene: 4. This CDR3 is built from 15 residues. The germline V gene encodes CDR1 MGHRA and CDR2 YSYEKL.

The chain has TRBV20-1 and TRBJ2-1; 7 bases align to TRBD1. The CDR3 extends over 13 amino acids. With V trimmed by 3 bases and J by 7 bases, 6 bases remained unmatched. The germline V gene encodes CDR1 DFQATT and CDR2 SNEGSKA (reference sequence). Written as DNA, the CDR3 is TGCAGTGCTAGTCGAGACAGGGTAAATGAGCAGTTCTTC. Its protein is CSASRDRVNEQFF.

As regards this clone: Other DNA sequences in the same sample also yield this CDR3. The chain is built from TRBV6-2 or TRBV6-3 and TRBJ1-1, with D hard to call. Per germline, CDR1 MNHEY and CDR2 SVGEGT. The length of the CDR3 is 12 residues. V lost 2 bases to trimming and J lost 6 bases, with 7 bases between them. DNA for the CDR3: TGTGCCAGCAGTTACCCTACTCCTGAAGCTTTCTTT. It translates to CASSYPTPEAFF.